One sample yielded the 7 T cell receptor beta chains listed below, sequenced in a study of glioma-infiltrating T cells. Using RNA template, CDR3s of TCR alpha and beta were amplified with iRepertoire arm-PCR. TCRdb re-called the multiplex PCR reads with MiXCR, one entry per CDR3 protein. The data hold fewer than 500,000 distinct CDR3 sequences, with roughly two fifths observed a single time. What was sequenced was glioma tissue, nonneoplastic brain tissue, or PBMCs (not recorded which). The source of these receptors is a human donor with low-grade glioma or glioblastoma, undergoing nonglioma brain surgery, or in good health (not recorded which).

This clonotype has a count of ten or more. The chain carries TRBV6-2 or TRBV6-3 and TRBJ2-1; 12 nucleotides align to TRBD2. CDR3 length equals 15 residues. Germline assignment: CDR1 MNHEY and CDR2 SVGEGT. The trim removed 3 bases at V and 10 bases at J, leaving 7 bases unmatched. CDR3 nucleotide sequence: TGTGCCAGCAGTTATCCCGGGACTAGCGGGTCCGAGCAGTTCTTC. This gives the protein CASSYPGTSGSEQFF.

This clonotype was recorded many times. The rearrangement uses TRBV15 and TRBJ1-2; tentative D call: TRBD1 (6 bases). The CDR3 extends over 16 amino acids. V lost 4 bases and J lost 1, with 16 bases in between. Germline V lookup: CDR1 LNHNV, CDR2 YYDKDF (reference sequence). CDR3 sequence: CATSKSPGQDNYGYTF. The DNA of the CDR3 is TGTGCCACCAGCAAAAGTCCGGGACAAGATAACTATGGCTACACCTTC.

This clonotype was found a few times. The CDR3 protein is CATSSVWGRGNEQYF. The CDR3 coding sequence is TGTGCCACCAGCAGTGTTTGGGGGAGGGGAAACGAGCAGTACTTC. V and J are TRBV15 and TRBJ2-7; 7 nucleotides align to TRBD2. J gave up 5 bases and V 3 bases, and 10 bases lay outside the gene matches. This CDR3 has 15 amino acids. The germline CDR1 and CDR2 sequences are LNHNV and YYDKDF (reference sequence).

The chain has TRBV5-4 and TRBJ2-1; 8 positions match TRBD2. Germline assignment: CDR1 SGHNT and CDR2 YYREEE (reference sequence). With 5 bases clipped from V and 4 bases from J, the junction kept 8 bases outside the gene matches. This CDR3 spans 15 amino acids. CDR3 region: CASRPSGGLYNEQFF. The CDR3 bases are TGTGCCAGCAGACCCAGCGGGGGTCTTTACAATGAGCAGTTCTTC.

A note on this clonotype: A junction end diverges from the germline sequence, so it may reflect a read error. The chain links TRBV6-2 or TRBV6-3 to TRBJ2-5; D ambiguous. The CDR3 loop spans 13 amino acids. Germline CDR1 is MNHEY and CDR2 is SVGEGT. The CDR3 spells CAISSGPQETQYF. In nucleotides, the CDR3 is TGTGCCATCAGTTCCGGGCCCCAAGAGACCCAGTACTTC.

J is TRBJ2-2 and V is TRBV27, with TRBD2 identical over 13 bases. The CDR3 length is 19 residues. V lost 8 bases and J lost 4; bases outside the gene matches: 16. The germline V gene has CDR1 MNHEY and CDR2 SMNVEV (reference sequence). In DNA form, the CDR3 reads TGTGCCAGCTCAAAATTCGGACTAGCGGGAGATGGGGTCACCGGGGAGCTGTTTTTT. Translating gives CASSKFGLAGDGVTGELFF.

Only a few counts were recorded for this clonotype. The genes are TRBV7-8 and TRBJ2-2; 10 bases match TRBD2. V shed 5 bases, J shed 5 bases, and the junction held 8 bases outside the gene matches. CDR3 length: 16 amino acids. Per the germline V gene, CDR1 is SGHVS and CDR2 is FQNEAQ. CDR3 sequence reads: CASSLLAGGGTGELFF. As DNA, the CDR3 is TGTGCCAGCAGCCTATTAGCGGGAGGAGGGACCGGGGAGCTGTTTTTT. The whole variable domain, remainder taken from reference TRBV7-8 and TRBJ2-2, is GAGVSQSPRYKVAKRGQDVALRCDPISGHVSLFWYQQALGQGPEFLTYFQNEAQLDKSGLPSDRFFAERPEGSVSTLKIQRTQQEDSAVYLCASSLLAGGGTGELFFGEGSRLTVL.